The entry below gives a single T cell receptor beta chain sequence along with its context. This clone's antigen is unknown. No base-level quality is on record; no much larger clone is a single base apart. TCRbeta CDR3 regions were amplified from genomic DNA using the immunoSEQ Assay, a bias-controlled multiplex PCR. The paper's data handling went like this. The number of nucleated cells in each sample was estimated by amplification of reference gene primers within the assay. To quantify the absolute abundance of each unique TCRbeta CDR3 rearrangement, sequence reads were collapsed and filtered. For each sample, productive Simpson clonality was calculated as the square root of Simpson's diversity index over productive rearrangements. TCRdb mirrors the immuneACCESS table, restricted to in-frame sequences. Some clones are absent from its copies; in checked studies, under half trace to an unresolved V gene, and the reason for the others is unknown. V, J and clone size derive from that table, while D and trimming were established from the DNA sequence. This sample lists approximately 220,000 clones; about 88% were detected once. The biggest ten clones account for 2.5% to 3% of the sample.

Via the germline V gene, CDR1 is LGHNT and CDR2 FRNRAP. The junction shows trimming of 2 bases on V and 1 base on J, plus 6 bases between the germline ends. Measured from the cysteine to the phenylalanine, the CDR3 is 14 residues long. Only CDR3 DNA is held: 42 bases, read in frame from base 1. This record belongs to a study of blood T cell repertoires in COVID-19 (dated by TCRdb to the early 2020s). Regarding the complete study: Samples covering the acute and convalescent phases of COVID-19 were provided by collaborators in the United States, Italy and Spain. Samples were obtained from the ongoing ImmuneRACE study (first 160 participants) and from 1,254 subjects provided by 6 global collaborators. Where available, HLA class I and class II types were obtained from metadata supplied by the sample provider rather than from assay-based typing. A de-identified subject ID, COVID-19 status, age in years and sex were almost always included in the sample metadata. The dataset comprised deeply sampled blood TCRbeta repertoires from subjects exposed to, actively infected with, or recovered from COVID-19. A freely available public database, intended as a resource for researchers studying the immune response to SARS-CoV-2, is where the repertoires were released. The material from the prospective study consisted of cDNA or gDNA derived from T cells, B-cell-depleted T cells, or PBMCs. The full study reports these points: How much clinical and demographic metadata was included differed by source and by participant, and the metadata was provided uncurated.

Enrolling through a virtual design, the prospective study's participants ranged in age from roughly 18 to 95 years and lived across some 23 United States geographic areas. To assign participants to cohorts, the prospective study relied on clinical history that participants themselves reported in a screening survey and a study questionnaire. For ImmuneRACE Cohort 3, a participant was defined as recovered based on two consecutive negative NP/OP PCR tests, clearance by a healthcare professional, or resolution of symptoms. In the prospective study, mobile phlebotomists collected whole blood, serum and a nasopharyngeal or oropharyngeal swab from each participant. Over an approximately 2-month period, participants in the prospective study had the option of providing additional blood draws and questionnaires. Before DNA extraction, prospective study blood samples were shipped either frozen or at room temperature.

The clonotype was recovered from a woman aged 25 to 39 who had recovered from COVID-19. This chain is built from TRBV12-5 and TRBJ2-1, with TRBD1 as a weak D call on 5 bases. What was sequenced was PBMCs or T cells enriched from blood (not recorded which). CDR3 region: CASGLRGSYNEQFF. The DNA reads as follows: TGTGCTAGTGGTTTGAGGGGATCCTACAATGAGCAGTTCTTC.